Detailed here is one TCR beta chain. The data derive from a study of T-cell reconstitution after alpha-beta-depleted transplantation in children. V gave up 2 bases and J gave up 6 bases, with 11 bases separating them. Germline V lookup: CDR1 SEHNR, CDR2 FQNEAQ (reference sequence). The CDR3 sequence is 14 residues long. For TCRbeta, the library was prepared with unique molecular identifiers. TCRdb independently ran MiXCR on the PCR reads; one entry per CDR3 protein. In the table there are about 980,000 distinct CDR3 sequences, roughly 29% of which are singletons. The material was PBMCs, mostly from graft donor cells, obtained 360 days after TCRalphabeta/CD19-depleted stem cell transplant. The V gene is TRBV7-9, the J gene TRBJ1-5; D remains unclear. The clonotype originates from a boy under two years old who had a stem cell transplant for SCID, so the T cells may come from the graft donor. The CDR3 reads CASSLMGMGQPQHF. The DNA for the CDR3 is TGTGCCAGCAGCTTAATGGGGATGGGTCAGCCCCAGCATTTT. Full variable domain (missing parts from reference TRBV7-9 and TRBJ1-5): DTGVSQNPRHKITKRGQNVTFRCDPISEHNRLYWYRQTLGQGPEFLTYFQNEAQLEKSRLLSDRFSAERPKGSFSTLEIQRTEQGDSAMYLCASSLMGMGQPQHFGDGTRLSIL.